This paragraph covers one T cell receptor (beta chain) sequence. Antigen specificity is unknown. Produced via immunoSEQ multiplex PCR; TCRdb's table is partial and in-frame only. The data contain fewer than 80,000 clones, 90% to 95% of them seen just once; the ten biggest clones take up around 1.7%. This CDR3 is built from 14 residues. The germline CDR1 and CDR2 sequences are SGDLS and YYNGEE. The V end lost 0 bases, the J end lost 2 bases, and 9 bases lay between the germline ends. The data derive from a study of graft-versus-host responses after intestinal transplantation. Study summary: Every recipient had anti-thymocyte globulin induction and about three years of tacrolimus plus steroids. Overall study findings and caveats: Circulating GvH clone levels at their peak were associated with HvG declines (early post-transplant). Recipient marrow harbored GvH clones, some of which surfaced first in ileum or blood.

This clonotype was obtained from a human donor who was the organ donor for an intestinal transplant. The source was unstimulated CD8+ T cells sorted from spleen or lymph node cells, collected before transplant. J is TRBJ2-7 and V is TRBV9; the D is unclear. The DNA of the CDR3 is TGTGCCAGCAGCGTAGGAGACTCGACCTACGAGCAGTACTTC. This sequence encodes CASSVGDSTYEQYF. Full variable domain (remainder filled in from reference TRBV9 and TRBJ2-7): DSGVTQTPKHLITATGQRVTLRCSPRSGDLSVYWYQQSLDQGLQFLIQYYNGEERAKGNILERFSAQQFPDLHSELNLSSLELGDSALYFCASSVGDSTYEQYFGPGTRLTVT.